This T cell receptor beta chain was obtained from a study of blood T cell dynamics during melanoma immunotherapy. Background on the study: Patients with metastatic melanoma got pembrolizumab or nivolumab-ipilimumab as first-line care. Study results and caveats: Clones driving repertoire changes may be melanoma-specific or general immune activation.

TCRdb's copy holds only in-frame clones and misses some; the assay was immunoSEQ multiplex PCR. The sample includes 10,000 or so clones, approximately 84% of them seen just once. About this clone: The antigen is unknown.

This sample's time point: pre-treatment baseline. Sampling occurred pretreatment (T0) and at week 3 (W3), after cycle one of checkpoint blockade. Apart from two fast progressors, RECIST 1.1 response was judged 12 weeks post-infusion. The sequence derives from a human donor with melanoma. The starting material was blood, obtained from a patient treated with checkpoint blockade.

CDR3 residues: CASSEGQGDTDTQYF. The CDR3 DNA follows: TGTGCCAGCAGTGAAGGACAGGGGGACACAGATACGCAGTATTTT. V usage is TRBV6-1 and J usage is TRBJ2-3, with 9 bases lining up with TRBD1. CDR1 is MNHNS, CDR2 SASEGT, per germline. The CDR3 spans 15 residues. Trimming at V came to 1 base and at J to 2 bases, leaving 1 base not matched to a gene.